These 8 T cell receptor beta chains originate from one sample sequenced in a study of cytotoxic CD8 clonotypes in ibrutinib-treated CLL. The assay was immunoSEQ multiplex PCR, and TCRdb's table has in-frame clones only and misses some. This sample has 300,000 or so clones, with around 66% found just once. The sequences come from PBMCs, collected after 36 months of ibrutinib treatment. The receptor set was obtained from a human donor with chronic lymphocytic leukemia.

The gene calls are TRBV10-1 and TRBJ2-6; D perhaps matches TRBD2 (5 bases). V lost 4 bases, J lost 0 bases, and 10 bases lay in between. This CDR3 spans 16 amino acids. CDR1 WNHNN and CDR2 SYGVQD come from the germline V gene (reference sequence). The CDR3 DNA follows: TGCGCCAGCAGTGGGACTGGAAGCTCTGGGGCCAACGTCCTGACTTTC. Its translation: CASSGTGSSGANVLTF.

This clone was found a few times. CDR3: CASSTGLAASYEQYF. The CDR3 DNA sequence: TGCGCCAGCAGCACAGGACTAGCGGCCTCCTACGAGCAGTACTTC. The genes are TRBV5-1 and TRBJ2-7, with TRBD2 identical over 10 bases. CDR3 size: 15 residues. V trimming: 4 bases; J trimming: 0 bases; junction bases outside the gene matches: 4. Germline values: CDR1 SGHRS, CDR2 YFSETQ. Full variable domain (outside the CDR3, taken from reference TRBV5-1 and TRBJ2-7): KAGVTQTPRYLIKTRGQQVTLSCSPISGHRSVSWYQQTPGQGLQFLFEYFSETQRNKGNFPGRFSGRQFSNSRSEMNVSTLELGDSALYLCASSTGLAASYEQYFGPGTRLTVT.

This sequence joins TRBV11-3 and TRBJ2-1; unclear D gene. Germline CDR1 is SGHNT and CDR2 is YENEEA. V lost 2 bases and J lost 3, with 2 bases in between. CDR3 length equals 12 residues. The CDR3 region has the DNA TGTGCCAGCAGCTTACGCTACAATGAGCAGTTCTTC. This gives the protein CASSLRYNEQFF.

The chain employs TRBV5-1 and TRBJ2-1; the match to TRBD2 covers 7 bases. CDR3 length equals 13 residues. V lost 7 bases to trimming and J lost 4 bases; unmatched junction nucleotides: 5. Germline loops: CDR1 SGHRS, CDR2 YFSETQ. This chain's CDR3 is CASRGGAYNEQFF. DNA for the CDR3: TGCGCCAGCCGCGGGGGAGCGTACAATGAGCAGTTCTTC.

The V and J genes are TRBV7-2 and TRBJ2-3; D gene uncertain. There are 14 residues in the CDR3. Germline V gene sequence: CDR1 SGHTA, CDR2 FQGNSA. V lost 3 bases, J lost 0 bases, and 7 bases lay in between. The CDR3 reads CASSFHSSTDTQYF. The CDR3 bases are TGTGCCAGCAGCTTTCATTCTAGCACAGATACGCAGTATTTT. Together with reference TRBV7-2 and TRBJ2-3, the CDR3 gives the full variable domain: GAGVSQSPSNKVTEKGKDVELRCDPISGHTALYWYRQSLGQGLEFLIYFQGNSAPDKSGLPSDRFSAERTGGSVSTLTIQRTQQEDSAVYLCASSFHSSTDTQYFGPGTRLTVL.

This clone has more than one count but fewer than ten. The V call is TRBV2, the J call TRBJ1-1; 8 bases are shared with TRBD1. Germline CDR1 SNHLY, CDR2 FYNNEI. After removal of 6 bases from V and 0 bases from J, the junction contained 6 bases not matched to a gene. The CDR3 loop spans 15 amino acids. The CDR3 loop is CASRQTGAMNTEAFF. The DNA for the CDR3 is TGTGCCAGCAGACAGACAGGGGCGATGAACACTGAAGCTTTCTTT.

V gene TRBV7-6 combines with J gene TRBJ2-7; D is unresolved. The CDR3 covers 13 residues. Germline CDR1 and CDR2: SGHVS and FNYEAQ. V was shortened by 1 base and J by 7 bases, with 11 bases between the two germline ends. CDR3 residues: CASSLGVGREQYF. CDR3 sequence (DNA): TGTGCCAGCAGCTTAGGCGTTGGCAGAGAGCAGTACTTC.

V usage is TRBV10-3 and J usage is TRBJ1-1, with no clear D. This CDR3 region has 13 residues. Germline V lookup: CDR1 ENHRY, CDR2 SYGVKD. V was trimmed by 3 bases and J by 1 base, leaving 6 bases between them. CDR3 coding DNA: TGTGCCATCAGTGAAACCACGAACACTGAAGCTTTCTTT. Protein product: CAISETTNTEAFF.